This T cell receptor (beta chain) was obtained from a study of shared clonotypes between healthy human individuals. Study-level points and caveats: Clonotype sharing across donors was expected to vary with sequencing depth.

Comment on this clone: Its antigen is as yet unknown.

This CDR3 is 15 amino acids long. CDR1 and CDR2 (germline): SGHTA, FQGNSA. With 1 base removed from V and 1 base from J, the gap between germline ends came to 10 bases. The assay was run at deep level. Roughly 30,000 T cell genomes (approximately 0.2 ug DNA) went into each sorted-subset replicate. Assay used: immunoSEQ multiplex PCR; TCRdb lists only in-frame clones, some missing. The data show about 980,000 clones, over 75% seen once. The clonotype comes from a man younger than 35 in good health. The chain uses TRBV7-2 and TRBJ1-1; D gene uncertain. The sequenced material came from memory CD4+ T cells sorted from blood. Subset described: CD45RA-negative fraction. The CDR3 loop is CASSLVGPANTEAFF. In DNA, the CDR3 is TGTGCCAGCAGCTTAGTGGGCCCCGCGAACACTGAAGCTTTCTTT.